This T cell receptor beta chain came from a study of OX40 agonist ivuxolimab in advanced cancers. About the research overall: Prior checkpoint blockade (anti-PD-1, anti-PD-L1 or anti-CTLA-4) was permitted; 40% had it. Whole-study results and caveats: Individuals who were partial responders at 0.1-3.0 mg/kg had clonal expansion that ranked among the lowest. At 0.1 to 3.0 mg/kg, clonal expansion of CD4+ and CD8+ blood T cells had occurred by week 6.

Note on this clone: Its antigen remains unidentified. At one end the junction does not follow the germline gene, possibly because of a read error.

The repertoire was sequenced with immunoSEQ multiplex PCR; TCRdb's copy has only in-frame clones and lacks some. The table lists about 50,000 clones, approximately 80% of them singletons. Autoimmune disease history or systemic immunosuppression excluded patients. This CDR3 is 13 amino acids long. Germline V gene sequence: CDR1 SNHLY, CDR2 FYNNEI. The source material was CD4+ or CD8+ T cells sorted from blood, sampled in a trial of the OX40 agonist ivuxolimab. The chain joins TRBV2 to TRBJ1-5, with D uncertain. This TCR derives from an adult with an advanced solid tumor such as melanoma, head and neck, liver or kidney cancer. The CDR3 loop reads CASREGLAQPQHF. In DNA, the CDR3 is TGTGCCAGCAGGGAAGGGCTTGCTCAGCCCCAGCATTTT.